These T cell receptor beta chains were read from a single sample in a study of T cells in Graves' hyperthyroidism and ophthalmopathy. TCRdb processed the multiplex PCR reads anew with MiXCR; each CDR3 protein has one entry. The sample holds 300,000 to 450,000 distinct CDR3 sequences; just under 25% are singletons and the top ten take about 73%. The sample was blood. Every receptor here comes from a man aged 50 to 59 with Graves' hyperthyroidism. The CDR3 runs from the conserved cysteine through the conserved F or W. The D gene is left open where the match is weak. Not every row has a clone size; where given, it reads once, few, many or a size class.

>TRBV3-1|TRBJ2-7|many|TRBD2
TGTGCCAGCAGCCTCCATTCAGCGGGAGTGAGAGAGCAGTACTTC
CASSLHSAGVREQYF
>TRBV30|TRBJ2-7|-|-
TGTGCCTGGAGTGCGGGGGTATGGGGCTACGAGCAGCACTTC
CAWSAGVWGYEQHF
>TRBV20-1|TRBJ2-5|-|TRBD2
TGCAGTGCTACAAAACTAGCGGGAGACGAGACCCAGTACTTC
CSATKLAGDETQYF
>TRBV10-3|TRBJ2-3|few|-
TGTGCCATCAGTGGGATTGATAGCGATGGCGAGGATACGCAGTATTTT
CAISGIDSDGEDTQYF
>TRBV3-1|TRBJ2-4|few|-
TGTGCCAGCAGCCAAGATCGGCTCGCCGGAAACATTCAGTACTTC
CASSQDRLAGNIQYF
>TRBV6-1|TRBJ2-2|few|-
TGTATAATTTCCGGCGGGGAGCTGTTTTTT
CIISGGELFF
>TRBV6-1|TRBJ2-7|-|TRBD2
TGTGCCAGCAGTACACCGGGACTAGCGTGGTACGAGCAGTACTTC
CASSTPGLAWYEQYF
>TRBV28|TRBJ2-3|-|TRBD2
TGTGCCAGCAGTCTAAGCGGGACCGGAGTTCGTACGCAGTATTTT
CASSLSGTGVRTQYF
>TRBV19|TRBJ1-1|-|TRBD1
TGTGCCAGTAGTATTAGACAGGGGAACACTGAAGCTTTCTTT
CASSIRQGNTEAFF
>TRBV19|TRBJ1-6|-|-
TGTGCCAGTAGTATAGCCGGCGGCTCACCCCTCCACTTT
CASSIAGGSPLHF
>TRBV7-3|TRBJ2-3|few|TRBD1
TGTGCCAGCAGCTTAACGGACAGGGATACGCAGTATTTT
CASSLTDRDTQYF
>TRBV6-1|TRBJ1-2|-|-
TGTGCCAGCAGTGAAGTCGGAGGGCTTGGCTACACCTTC
CASSEVGGLGYTF
>TRBV29-1|TRBJ2-7|few|TRBD2
TGCAGCGTTGGACTAGCGGGAGACAACGAGCAGTACTTC
CSVGLAGDNEQYF
>TRBV4-2|TRBJ1-5|-|-
TGTGCCAGCAGCCAAGAAGTGGGAAGCAATCAGCCCCAGCATTTT
CASSQEVGSNQPQHF
>TRBV19|TRBJ2-1|few|-
TGTGCCAGTAGAGCCCTCAGAGAATCGAGCTCCTACAATGAGCAGTTCTTC
CASRALRESSSYNEQFF
>TRBV29-1|TRBJ1-1|many|-
TGCAGCGTTGAAGATCCCGCGCAGGGTGGCACTGAAGCTTTCTTT
CSVEDPAQGGTEAFF
>TRBV5-1|TRBJ2-6|-|TRBD1
TGCGCCAGCAGCTTGCAGGGGGCGAGAGTCCCTGGGGCCAACGTCCTGACTTTC
CASSLQGARVPGANVLTF
>TRBV2|TRBJ2-7|many|TRBD1
TGTGCCAGCATGTCAGGGGGCGGGTACGAGCAGTACTTC
CASMSGGGYEQYF
>TRBV4-1|TRBJ2-7|-|TRBD2
TGCGCCAGCAGCCGGGGACTAGCGGGATCCCACGAGCAGTACTTC
CASSRGLAGSHEQYF
>TRBV27|TRBJ2-1|-|TRBD2
TGTGCCAGCAGTACCCGGGAGGACAATGAGCAGTTCTTC
CASSTREDNEQFF
>TRBV29-1|TRBJ1-1|-|-
TGCAGCGTTGTACCGCGTGGGGGAACGAACACTGAAGCTTTCTTT
CSVVPRGGTNTEAFF
>TRBV20-1|TRBJ2-1|few|TRBD2
TGCAGTGCTAGGTGGGCTAGCGGGACCCACTACAATGAGCAGTTCTTC
CSARWASGTHYNEQFF
>TRBV30|TRBJ1-1|many|-
TGTGCCTGGGACGGGGCGACTGAAGCTTTCTTT
CAWDGATEAFF
>TRBV6-2/TRBV6-3|TRBJ2-5|-|TRBD2
TGTGCCAGCAGTTACTCGATTAGCGGGAGGACGAAGTACGAGGAGACCCAGTACTTC
CASSYSISGRTKYEETQYF
>TRBV3-1|TRBJ2-4|many|-
TGTGCCAGCAGCCAAGGCCCTCGGGGGCTCGGGTGGGGCAAAAACATTCAGTACTTC
CASSQGPRGLGWGKNIQYF
>TRBV12-3/TRBV12-4|TRBJ1-3|few|-
TGTGCCAGCAGTTCCTCGGGGACTAGAAACACCATATATTTT
CASSSSGTRNTIYF
>TRBV5-1|TRBJ2-2|-|TRBD2
TGCGCCAGCAACTCCGGGACTAGCGGTAGATCCGGGGAGCTGTTTTTT
CASNSGTSGRSGELFF
>TRBV11-1|TRBJ2-3|many|TRBD1
TGTGCCAGCGGCCGGGACAGGAGCACAGATACGCAGTATTTT
CASGRDRSTDTQYF
>TRBV5-1|TRBJ1-1|few|-
TGCGCCAGCAGCTTGAATTCGGGAGTGAACACTGAAGCTTTCTTT
CASSLNSGVNTEAFF
>TRBV6-5|TRBJ1-3|-|-
TGTGCCAGCAGTTACGAGGTAGCTGGAAACACCATATATTTT
CASSYEVAGNTIYF
>TRBV20-1|TRBJ2-5|-|TRBD2
TGCAGTGCCGATGGGACTAGCGGGCCTAGCGGGGAGACCCAGTACTTC
CSADGTSGPSGETQYF